This TCR beta chain was captured by sequencing in a study of long-term antiretroviral therapy in people with HIV. For the study at large: About a decade before 2015, the earliest samples were taken when ART was typically delayed.

It was version v3.0 of the immunoSEQ assay that was run at survey level. Using immunoSEQ multiplex PCR, the repertoire was profiled, and TCRdb retains in-frame clones only, with some absent. The profile shows 20,000 to 25,000 clones, 84% of them singletons. Trimming cost V 4 bases and J 0 bases; bases outside gene matches: 6. This CDR3 has 16 residues. Worth noting for this clone: The antigen is unknown.

Whole-study results and caveats: Within the repertoire, clones expanded before ART were dominant at all time points.

At minimum, one pre-ART and two post-ART PBMC samples were obtained from each donor. Each HIV participant was treated in the United States. This TCR was sampled from a man aged 35-49 years with HIV. The chain joins TRBV5-3 to TRBJ2-3, with TRBD2 matching 9 bases. TRBV5-3 is classed as an ORF, of uncertain function. Sequencing used unsorted PBMCs, obtained 0.5 years before starting antiretroviral therapy. CDR3 protein: CARSKRTSDSTDTQYF. The CDR3 DNA reads TGTGCCAGAAGCAAAAGGACTAGCGATAGCACAGATACGCAGTATTTT.